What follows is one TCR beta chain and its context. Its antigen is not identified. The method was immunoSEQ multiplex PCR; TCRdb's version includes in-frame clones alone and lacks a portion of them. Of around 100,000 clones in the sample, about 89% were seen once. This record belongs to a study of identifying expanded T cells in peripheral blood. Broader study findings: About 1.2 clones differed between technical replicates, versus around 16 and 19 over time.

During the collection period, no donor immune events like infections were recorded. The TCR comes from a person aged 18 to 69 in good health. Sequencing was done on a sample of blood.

The CDR3 DNA sequence: TGTGCCAGCAGCAAAGGGTCGACAGGCGGTCAGCCCCAGCATTTT. Its translation is CASSKGSTGGQPQHF. The chain recombines TRBV21-1 with TRBJ1-5; the table's D call, TRBD1, was not checked against the DNA. TRBV21-1 represents a pseudogene. CDR3 size: 15 residues.